This is a list of T cell receptor beta chains from one sample in a study of neoadjuvant nivolumab and ipilimumab in lung cancer. Using immunoSEQ multiplex PCR, the repertoire was profiled, and TCRdb retains in-frame clones only, with some absent. In the table there are about 38,000 clones, roughly nine tenths of which are singletons. Material: peripheral blood, obtained before neoadjuvant nivolumab, alone or with ipilimumab. The receptor set was obtained from an adult with non-small cell lung cancer. The conserved cysteine and the conserved F or W are not part of the CDR3 here. D genes are given only for firm matches. A clone size is listed for some rows: how often the clone was seen (once, few, many), or a class if it is expanded.

CDR3aa	d_gene	v_gene	abundance
ASSYEQSNQPQH	NA	TRBV6-6	NA
ASSQILQPDYEQY	NA	TRBV4-2	NA
ASSDSVSGNTEAF	NA	TRBV6-4	NA
ASSQESRPRETQY	NA	TRBV4-1	once
ASSPRLAGSYEQY	TRBD2	TRBV5-8	NA
ASSPSTGNEQF	NA	TRBV11-3	NA
ASSQGAGQPQETQY	NA	TRBV9	NA
ASSARHGDHTQY	NA	TRBV9	NA
AWRRTSNEQY	TRBD2	TRBV30	NA
ASSNRQGGSYEQY	TRBD1	TRBV7-2	NA
AAGRAGANVLT	TRBD2	TRBV27	NA
ASSFAGEGAGELF	TRBD2	TRBV5-1	NA
ASSPQAGTGGLAAVGELF	NA	TRBV18	NA
ASSLVVRESGYT	NA	TRBV5-1	few
ASSQTGYEQY	NA	TRBV4-1	NA
ASRTGQDTDTQY	TRBD1	TRBV2	NA
ASSPRTSNTGELF	NA	TRBV18	NA
ASSAILTSTLSYNEQF	NA	TRBV11-1	once
ASSKYMETEAF	NA	TRBV6-5	NA
ASSVPGRGTDTQY	TRBD2	TRBV28	NA
AWSRGTTGELF	TRBD1	TRBV30	NA
ATSRDDRYQETQY	NA	TRBV15	NA
ASRPQWNQPQH	NA	TRBV2	NA
ASSLGLIEQF	NA	TRBV5-6	NA
AWSVHYRNTEAF	NA	TRBV30	few
ASRHRETYEQY	NA	TRBV7-9	NA
ASSPGSSGNEQF	NA	TRBV7-3	NA
ASSTRDGQETQY	NA	TRBV11-2	NA
ASSSQGRSSYEQY	NA	TRBV5-5	once
ASSVDVGSSYEQY	NA	TRBV9	NA
ASSQTGVSGTEAF	TRBD1	TRBV6-1	NA
ASSLGQETQY	NA	TRBV5-1	NA
ASSERVQGAGFNEQF	TRBD1	TRBV25-1	NA
ASSPGPGGELF	NA	TRBV5-1	NA
ASSLEGAAYEQY	TRBD1	TRBV7-9	NA
ASSPRTGSYNEQF	NA	TRBV18	once
ASSPLSDRTDTQY	NA	TRBV5-1	NA
ASSVDLGRRIGGANVLT	NA	TRBV9	NA
SVEAPGGGTSGRAFTGELF	TRBD2	TRBV29-1	few
ASSEMQAGLTEAF	NA	TRBV6-1	NA
ASSREGYNEQF	TRBD2	TRBV2	NA
ASSERWDYEGYT	NA	TRBV6-1	NA
ASSEGYNEQF	NA	TRBV27	NA
AWSTLGDLNYNEQF	NA	TRBV30	NA
ASSYRVENQPQH	NA	TRBV7-2	NA
ARTATSGVSTDTQY	TRBD2	TRBV2	NA
ASSLEGTAYQETQY	TRBD1	TRBV11-2	NA
SVAGGTQETQY	TRBD1	TRBV29-1	once
ASSQRLAGDYNEQF	TRBD2	TRBV4-2	NA
ASSVDNERYGELF	NA	TRBV9	NA
ASSLGGVLTGELF	NA	TRBV5-5	few
ASSSTGGMVYEQY	TRBD1	TRBV5-4	once
SARRSEAF	NA	TRBV20-1	NA
ASSEGPTENYGYT	NA	TRBV6-1	once
ASSQDRVTDTQY	NA	TRBV14	NA
ASKLPKETQY	NA	TRBV9	once
ASSLHGQLNEKLF	NA	TRBV9	NA
SVVEWGTSYEQY	NA	TRBV29-1	NA
AWSPGAGSYQETQY	NA	TRBV30	NA
AWSAPYGYT	NA	TRBV30	NA